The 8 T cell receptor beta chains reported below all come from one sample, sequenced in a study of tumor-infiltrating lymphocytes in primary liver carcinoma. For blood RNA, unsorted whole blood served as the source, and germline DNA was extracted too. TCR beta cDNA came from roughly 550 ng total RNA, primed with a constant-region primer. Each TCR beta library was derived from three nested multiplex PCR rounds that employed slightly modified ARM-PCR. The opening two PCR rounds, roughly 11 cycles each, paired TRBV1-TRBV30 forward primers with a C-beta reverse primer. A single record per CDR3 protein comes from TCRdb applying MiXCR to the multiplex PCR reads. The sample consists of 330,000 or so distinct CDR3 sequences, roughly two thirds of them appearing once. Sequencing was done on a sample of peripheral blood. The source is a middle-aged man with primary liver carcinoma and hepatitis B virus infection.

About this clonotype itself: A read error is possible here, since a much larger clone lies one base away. CDR3 sequence: CASSEFGASETQCF. CDR3 in DNA: TGTGCCAGCAGTGAATTCGGCGCTTCAGAGACCCAGTGCTTC. This chain uses TRBV6-1 with TRBJ2-5, with D uncertain. Germline V gene lookup returns CDR1 MNHNS and CDR2 SASEGT. The length of the CDR3 is 14 residues.

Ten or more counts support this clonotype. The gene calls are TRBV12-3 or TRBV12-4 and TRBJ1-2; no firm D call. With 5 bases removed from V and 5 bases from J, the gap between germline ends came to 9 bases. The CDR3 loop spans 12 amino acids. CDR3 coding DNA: TGTGCCAGCAGTCCCGACCGGTATGGCTACACCTTC. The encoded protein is CASSPDRYGYTF.

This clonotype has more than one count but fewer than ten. This chain's CDR3 is CASSYGGDIHEQYF. As DNA, the CDR3 is TGTGCCAGCAGTTACGGGGGAGATATCCACGAGCAGTACTTC. V gene TRBV6-2 or TRBV6-3 combines with J gene TRBJ2-7; tentatively, D is TRBD1 or TRBD2 (5 bases each). V lost 2 bases to trimming and J lost 5 bases, with 13 bases between them. The CDR3 is 14 amino acids. The V gene's germline CDR1 is MNHEY and CDR2 SVGEGT.

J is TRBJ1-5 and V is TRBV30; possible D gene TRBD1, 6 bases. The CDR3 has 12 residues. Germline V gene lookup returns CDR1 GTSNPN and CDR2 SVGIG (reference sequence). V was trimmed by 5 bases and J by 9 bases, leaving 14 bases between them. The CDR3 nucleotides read TGTGCCTGGGGTGACCACAGGGCGCCCCAGCATTTT. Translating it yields CAWGDHRAPQHF.

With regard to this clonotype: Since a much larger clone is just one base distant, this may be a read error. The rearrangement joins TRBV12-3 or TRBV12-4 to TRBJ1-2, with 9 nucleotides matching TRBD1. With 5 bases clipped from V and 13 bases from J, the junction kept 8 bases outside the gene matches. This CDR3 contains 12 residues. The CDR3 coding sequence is TGTGCCAGCAGTACCGGACAGGGGATGTGCACCTTC. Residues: CASSTGQGMCTF.

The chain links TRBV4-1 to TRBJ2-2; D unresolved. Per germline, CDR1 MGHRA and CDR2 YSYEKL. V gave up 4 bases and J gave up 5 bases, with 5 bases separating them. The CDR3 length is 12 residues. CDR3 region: CASSRRTGELFF. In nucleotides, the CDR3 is TGCGCCAGCAGCCGGCGGACCGGGGAGCTGTTTTTT.

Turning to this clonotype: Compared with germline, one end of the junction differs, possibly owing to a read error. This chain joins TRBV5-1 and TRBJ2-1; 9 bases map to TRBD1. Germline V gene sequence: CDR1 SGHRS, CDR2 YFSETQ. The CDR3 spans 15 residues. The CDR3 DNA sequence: TGCGCCAACAGCTTGTTCCCGGACAGGGGTAATGAGCAGTTCTTC. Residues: CANSLFPDRGNEQFF.

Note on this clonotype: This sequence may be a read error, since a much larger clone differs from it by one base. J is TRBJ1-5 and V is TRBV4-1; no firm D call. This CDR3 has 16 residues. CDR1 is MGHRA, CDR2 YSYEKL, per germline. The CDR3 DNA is TGCGCCAGCAGCCCAAACGTGGTTGTGAGCAATCAGCCCCAGGATTTT. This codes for CASSPNVVVSNQPQDF.